This T cell receptor (beta chain) derives from a study of cytomegalovirus exposure and HLA in healthy donors. Study-level points and caveats: Clusters of TCRs from the first cohort tended to co-occur in the roughly 120 validation repertoires (as a later analysis found).

Points on this clone: The antigen is not known.

Libraries were prepared by immunoSEQ multiplex PCR; TCRdb keeps only in-frame clonotypes and omits some of them. Of about 280,000 clones listed, approximately 83% are singletons. CDR3 length equals 14 residues. The sequence was collected from a woman aged 18-30 years in good health and CMV-seronegative. V gene TRBV21-1 combines with J gene TRBJ2-7; the D call TRBD1 from the table was never checked on the DNA. TRBV21-1 is a pseudogene segment. Material: PBMCs. CDR3 amino acids: CASSSQTGSYEQYF. In DNA, the CDR3 is TGTGCCAGCAGCAGCCAGACAGGCTCCTACGAGCAGTACTTC.